A selection of T cell receptor beta chains follows, all from one sample in a study of blood T cell repertoires in COVID-19. Sequencing used immunoSEQ multiplex PCR; TCRdb keeps in-frame clones, though not all of them. The sample has around 29,000 clones, roughly 86% seen once. The material sequenced was peripheral blood. All receptors derive from a human donor with active COVID-19. The donor label of this sample is uncertain. CDR3s include the opening cysteine and the closing phenylalanine or tryptophan. The D gene is left open where the match is weak. For some rows the clone size is stated as once, few or many, or as a class when expanded; others skip it.

- - TRBJ1-2 TRBV3-1/TRBV3-2 CASSRGGYGYTF TGTGCCAGCAGCCGAGGGGGATATGGCTACACCTTC
TRBD2 - TRBJ2-1 TRBV5-1 CASSLSGTYNEQFF TGCGCCAGCAGCTTGAGCGGGACCTACAATGAGCAGTTCTTC
TRBD2 few TRBJ2-3 TRBV4-2 CASSTGLAGGHDTQYF TGTGCCAGCAGCACTGGGTTAGCGGGGGGGCACGATACGCAGTATTTT
TRBD2 - TRBJ2-5 TRBV7-2 CASSTAGASMGETQYF TGTGCCAGCAGCACAGCGGGGGCCTCTATGGGAGAGACCCAGTACTTC
- - TRBJ1-5 TRBV18 CASSKSQGFNQPQHF TGTGCCAGCTCTAAATCCCAGGGCTTCAATCAGCCCCAGCATTTT
- - TRBJ1-1 TRBV18 CASSPLQGSSGTEAFF TGTGCCAGCTCACCACTTCAGGGTTCGTCCGGGACTGAAGCTTTCTTT
- - TRBJ1-5 TRBV10-3 CAIGGDANQPQHF TGTGCCATCGGGGGGGACGCTAATCAGCCCCAGCATTTT
- - TRBJ1-6 TRBV4-1 CASSPVLVAGGYRSSPLHF TGCGCCAGCAGCCCAGTACTCGTAGCAGGAGGGTACCGGAGTTCACCCCTCCACTTT
TRBD1 - TRBJ1-1 TRBV19 CARVDRMNTEAFF TGTGCCAGGGTGGACAGGATGAACACTGAAGCTTTCTTT
TRBD1 - TRBJ2-2 TRBV5-6 CASSLVTGPPELFF TGTGCCAGCAGCTTGGTGACAGGGCCGCCGGAGCTGTTTTTT
- - TRBJ2-3 TRBV2 CASSEGDRYSTDTQYF TGTGCCAGCAGTGAGGGCGACAGATATAGCACAGATACGCAGTATTTT
- once TRBJ2-7 TRBV6-2/TRBV6-3 CASSLDLPYEQYF TGTGCCAGCAGCCTCGACTTGCCCTACGAGCAGTACTTC
- - TRBJ2-7 TRBV6-5 CASRGAGIYEQYF TGTGCCAGCAGAGGGGCGGGGATCTACGAGCAGTACTTC
TRBD2 - TRBJ2-1 TRBV18 CASSPPRGGAVMGYEQFF TGTGCCAGCTCACCACCGCGCGGGGGGGCCGTAATGGGTTATGAGCAGTTCTTC
- - TRBJ2-3 TRBV7-3 CASSLTASTDTQYF TGTGCCAGCAGCTTGACTGCTAGCACAGATACGCAGTATTTT
- - TRBJ2-7 TRBV7-2 CASSFTGAPVYEQYF TGTGCCAGCAGCTTTACAGGCGCCCCCGTCTACGAGCAGTACTTC
- - TRBJ1-5 TRBV7-9 CASSISGDQPQHF TGTGCCAGCAGCATCTCCGGGGATCAGCCCCAGCATTTT
- - TRBJ2-2 TRBV4-3 CASSHGGGAELFF TGCGCCAGCAGCCACGGAGGGGGCGCGGAGCTGTTTTTT
- - TRBJ2-7 TRBV3-1/TRBV3-2 CASSQGLKASEQYF TGTGCCAGCAGCCAAGGACTGAAGGCCAGCGAGCAGTACTTC
- once TRBJ2-3 TRBV4-1 CASSQGLSLGGGTDTQYF TGCGCCAGCAGCCAAGGACTTAGCCTCGGCGGGGGCACAGATACGCAGTATTTT
TRBD1 once TRBJ1-2 TRBV5-5 CASSQDRAGYGYTF TGTGCCAGCAGCCAGGACAGGGCTGGATATGGCTACACCTTC
TRBD2 once TRBJ2-2 TRBV4-2 CASSQLGTSRFGELFF TGTGCCAGCAGCCAACTCGGGACTAGCCGGTTTGGGGAGCTGTTTTTT
- - TRBJ1-2 TRBV3-1/TRBV3-2 CASSLRPGTITF TGTGCCAGCAGCCTTCGACCCGGGACAATCACCTTC
TRBD2 - TRBJ2-2 TRBV5-1 CASSLSGSRRTGELFF TGCGCCAGCAGCTTAAGCGGGAGCCGGCGGACCGGGGAGCTGTTTTTT
- once TRBJ1-4 TRBV2 CASSEVGGEYGKLFF TGTGCCAGCAGTGAAGTCGGAGGGGAGTACGGAAAACTGTTTTTT
TRBD1 once TRBJ2-1 TRBV19 CASSLDGTGVYNEQFF TGTGCCAGTAGTTTAGACGGGACAGGGGTCTACAATGAGCAGTTCTTC
- - TRBJ2-3 TRBV9 CASSVGQFTDTQYF TGTGCCAGCAGCGTAGGCCAGTTCACAGATACGCAGTATTTT
- once TRBJ2-3 TRBV7-6 CASSFGSTDTQYF TGTGCCAGCAGCTTCGGGAGCACAGATACGCAGTATTTT
TRBD1 - TRBJ2-1 TRBV15 CATSKQGNNEQFF TGTGCCACCAGCAAACAGGGGAACAATGAGCAGTTCTTC
- - TRBJ2-7 TRBV6-6 CASSYKRRGLSYEQYF TGTGCCAGCAGTTACAAGAGGCGGGGACTTTCCTACGAGCAGTACTTC
TRBD1 - TRBJ1-2 TRBV18 CASSPGTGDYGYTF TGTGCCAGCTCACCTGGGACAGGGGACTATGGCTACACCTTC
- once TRBJ2-5 TRBV14 CASSQDLSPGYEGAQYF TGTGCCAGCAGCCAAGATCTCTCCCCGGGATACGAGGGCGCCCAGTACTTC
TRBD1 - TRBJ1-2 TRBV6-5 CASSYSPGGTYGYTF TGTGCCAGCAGTTATTCCCCAGGGGGGACCTATGGCTACACCTTC
- once TRBJ2-5 TRBV10-3 CAISESGATYQETQYF TGTGCCATCAGTGAGTCGGGGGCTACGTACCAAGAGACCCAGTACTTC
TRBD1 - TRBJ1-1 TRBV12-3/TRBV12-4 CASIMTGEAFF TGTGCCAGCATTATGACAGGGGAAGCTTTCTTT
TRBD1 - TRBJ2-4 TRBV6-6 CASSPGTGATAKNIQYF TGTGCCAGCAGTCCCGGGACAGGGGCCACAGCCAAAAACATTCAGTACTTC
TRBD2 - TRBJ2-2 TRBV5-4 CASSPRTSGGAGELFF TGTGCCAGCAGCCCAAGGACTAGCGGGGGGGCCGGGGAGCTGTTTTTT
TRBD2 - TRBJ2-3 TRBV9 CASSGDAGGGATDTQYF TGTGCCAGCAGCGGTGACGCCGGCGGGGGGGCAACAGATACGCAGTATTTT
TRBD2 few TRBJ2-7 TRBV5-1 CASSRVPTSGGPQAYEQYF TGCGCCAGCAGTCGTGTGCCCACTAGCGGGGGGCCCCAGGCCTACGAGCAGTACTTC
- few TRBJ1-1 TRBV5-8 CASSLDRNTEAFF TGTGCCAGCAGCTTGGACAGGAACACTGAAGCTTTCTTT
- - TRBJ2-7 TRBV9 CASSADSWGEQYF TGTGCCAGCAGCGCGGACAGCTGGGGCGAGCAGTACTTC
- - TRBJ2-7 TRBV4-1 CASSQDRVGEQYF TGCGCCAGCAGCCAAGACAGGGTGGGGGAGCAGTACTTC
- - TRBJ2-4 TRBV3-1/TRBV3-2 CASSQGGGNIQYF TGTGCCAGCAGCCAAGGGGGCGGTAACATTCAGTACTTC
TRBD1 - TRBJ2-3 TRBV14 CASSQGAGGIQKTDTQYF TGTGCCAGCAGCCAAGGGGCAGGGGGCATTCAAAAAACAGATACGCAGTATTTT
- - TRBJ2-7 TRBV19 CASSIGGRGRGYEQYF TGTGCCAGTAGTATAGGAGGCAGGGGAAGGGGCTACGAGCAGTACTTC
- - TRBJ2-5 TRBV11-2 CASSDFGGGGETQYF TGTGCCAGCAGCGATTTTGGGGGGGGCGGAGAGACCCAGTACTTC
- - TRBJ2-1 TRBV5-1 CASSLTGSSYNEQFF TGCGCCAGCAGCTTGACGGGGAGCTCCTACAATGAGCAGTTCTTC
TRBD1 few TRBJ1-6 TRBV3-1/TRBV3-2 CASSQGRGAGGRVYNSPLHF TGTGCCAGCAGCCAAGGGAGAGGGGCAGGGGGCCGTGTATATAATTCACCCCTCCACTTT